This is a list of T cell receptor beta chains from one sample in a study of shared clonotypes between healthy human individuals. Only in-frame clones appear in the TCRdb table, and some are missing; sequencing was by immunoSEQ multiplex PCR. Among 950,000 to 1,300,000 clones, 60% to 80% were seen once, and the ten largest hold approximately 1.5%. Specimen: memory CD4+ T cells sorted from blood. These TCRs come from a man between 18 and 35 years old in good health. The CDR3 runs from the conserved cysteine through the conserved F or W. A D gene is named only where the DNA matches it firmly. Some rows have no size entry. The others give once, few or many, or a class for an expanded clone.

clone size: -; V gene: TRBV28; J gene: TRBJ2-7; D gene: TRBD2; CDR3 DNA: TGTGCCAGCAGTTCACGAGCGGGGGGTGGGAACGAGCAGTACTTC; CDR3 protein: CASSSRAGGGNEQYF
clone size: once; V gene: TRBV6-5; J gene: TRBJ1-1; D gene: -; CDR3 DNA: TGTGCCATCCGCCGGGAGGGAGGGAACACTGAAGCTTTCTTT; CDR3 protein: CAIRREGGNTEAFF
clone size: few; V gene: TRBV27; J gene: TRBJ1-1; D gene: -; CDR3 DNA: TGTGCCAGCAGTCGCCTGCAGGCCCTGAACACTGAAGCTTTCTTT; CDR3 protein: CASSRLQALNTEAFF
clone size: -; V gene: TRBV7-9; J gene: TRBJ1-2; D gene: TRBD1; CDR3 DNA: TGTGCCAGCAGCTTATCGGGACAGGGGCCCTATGGCTACACCTTC; CDR3 protein: CASSLSGQGPYGYTF
clone size: -; V gene: TRBV6-5; J gene: TRBJ1-5; D gene: -; CDR3 DNA: TGTGCCAGCAGTTACTCAGGGGGGAGCAATCAGCCCCAGCATTTT; CDR3 protein: CASSYSGGSNQPQHF
clone size: -; V gene: TRBV5-1; J gene: TRBJ2-3; D gene: -; CDR3 DNA: TGCGCCAGCAGCAGAGAGGGGAGATACTTATCTAGCACAGATACGCAGTATTTT; CDR3 protein: CASSREGRYLSSTDTQYF
clone size: -; V gene: TRBV5-1; J gene: TRBJ2-1; D gene: TRBD1; CDR3 DNA: TGCGCCAGCAGCTTGGCGGGACAGGGGAGTCAGGAGCAGTTCTTC; CDR3 protein: CASSLAGQGSQEQFF
clone size: once; V gene: TRBV6-5; J gene: TRBJ1-5; D gene: TRBD1; CDR3 DNA: TGTGCCAGCAGTTCTACAGGACAGGGCAAGGATCAGCCCCAGCATTTT; CDR3 protein: CASSSTGQGKDQPQHF
clone size: -; V gene: TRBV5-4; J gene: TRBJ2-2; D gene: TRBD2; CDR3 DNA: TGTGCCAGCAGCCTTAGCGGGGGGCTCAACACCGGGGAGCTGTTTTTT; CDR3 protein: CASSLSGGLNTGELFF
clone size: -; V gene: TRBV25-1; J gene: TRBJ2-5; D gene: -; CDR3 DNA: TGTGCCAGCAGTGTGAGGGGGTCTAGCGGCTTCCAAGAGACCCAGTACTTC; CDR3 protein: CASSVRGSSGFQETQYF
clone size: -; V gene: TRBV4-1; J gene: TRBJ1-4; D gene: -; CDR3 DNA: TGCGCCAGCAGCCCACCCGGGTCCCAAATGACAACTAATGAAAAACTGTTTTTT; CDR3 protein: CASSPPGSQMTTNEKLFF
clone size: few; V gene: TRBV2; J gene: TRBJ1-5; D gene: -; CDR3 DNA: TGTGCCAGCAGTGTTGAGAGCAATCAGCCCCAGCATTTT; CDR3 protein: CASSVESNQPQHF
clone size: -; V gene: TRBV5-5; J gene: TRBJ2-7; D gene: -; CDR3 DNA: TGTGCCAGCAGCTTGGATCAGGGTCCTGCCTACGAGCAGTACTTC; CDR3 protein: CASSLDQGPAYEQYF
clone size: -; V gene: TRBV28; J gene: TRBJ1-2; D gene: -; CDR3 DNA: TGTGCCAGCAGTTTCAGGGGCCTATATGGCTACACCTTC; CDR3 protein: CASSFRGLYGYTF
clone size: -; V gene: TRBV5-5; J gene: TRBJ1-6; D gene: -; CDR3 DNA: TGTGCCAGCAGCTTGTCAGGGAGTAATTCACCCCTCCACTTT; CDR3 protein: CASSLSGSNSPLHF
clone size: -; V gene: TRBV5-1; J gene: TRBJ2-3; D gene: -; CDR3 DNA: TGCGCCAGCAGCTTGTCTGGGGTGGGCGCAGATACGCAGTATTTT; CDR3 protein: CASSLSGVGADTQYF
clone size: once; V gene: TRBV10-2; J gene: TRBJ2-1; D gene: TRBD2; CDR3 DNA: TGCGCCAGCAGTGCGGGGAGGGACAATGAGCAGTTCTTC; CDR3 protein: CASSAGRDNEQFF
clone size: -; V gene: TRBV6-1; J gene: TRBJ2-3; D gene: TRBD2; CDR3 DNA: TGTGCCAGCAGTGAAGCGCTTCTCGCGGGGGGAAGCACAGATACGCAGTATTTT; CDR3 protein: CASSEALLAGGSTDTQYF
clone size: once; V gene: TRBV27; J gene: TRBJ1-4; D gene: -; CDR3 DNA: TGTGCCAGCAGTTTGACGGCGAGCCAAATTAATGAAAAACTGTTTTTT; CDR3 protein: CASSLTASQINEKLFF
clone size: -; V gene: TRBV15; J gene: TRBJ1-2; D gene: -; CDR3 DNA: TGTGCCACCAGCAGAGATCGAGCAGGAGAGAGGGGCTACACCTTC; CDR3 protein: CATSRDRAGERGYTF
clone size: -; V gene: TRBV28; J gene: TRBJ1-1; D gene: -; CDR3 DNA: TGTGCCACCACCAGGCGTTACACTGAAGCTTTCTTT; CDR3 protein: CATTRRYTEAFF
clone size: -; V gene: TRBV10-3; J gene: TRBJ1-4; D gene: TRBD1; CDR3 DNA: TGTGCCACCGGACAGGGAGCCCGGGAAAAACTGTTTTTT; CDR3 protein: CATGQGAREKLFF
clone size: -; V gene: TRBV7-9; J gene: TRBJ1-1; D gene: -; CDR3 DNA: TGTGCCAGCAGCTTACGGGACGGGGAGGGTCGGGCTTTCTTT; CDR3 protein: CASSLRDGEGRAFF
clone size: -; V gene: TRBV2; J gene: TRBJ2-1; D gene: -; CDR3 DNA: TGTGCCACCGTCCTATGGAGGCAGGAAGGGGCCTACAATGAGCAGTTCTTC; CDR3 protein: CATVLWRQEGAYNEQFF
clone size: -; V gene: TRBV11-2; J gene: TRBJ2-2; D gene: TRBD2; CDR3 DNA: TGTGCCAGCAGCGATAGGCGGGGGGGCACCGGGGAGCTGTTTTTT; CDR3 protein: CASSDRRGGTGELFF
clone size: -; V gene: TRBV5-4; J gene: TRBJ1-5; D gene: -; CDR3 DNA: TGTGCCAGCAGCTTCGAGGGGTTGGAGCAGCCCCAGCATTTT; CDR3 protein: CASSFEGLEQPQHF